Listed here are 11 T cell receptor beta chains from one sample, sequenced in a study of blood T cell repertoires in COVID-19. TCRdb's table, derived via immunoSEQ multiplex PCR, lists solely in-frame clones and lacks some. The sample yields tens of thousands of clones, 80% seen once. The sequencing input was peripheral blood. Receptors were obtained from a human donor in a cohort sampled during active COVID-19.

Concerning this clone: Additional DNA sequences in this sample encode the identical CDR3. The gene calls are TRBV15 and TRBJ2-7, with D perhaps TRBD1 (5 bases). Trimming stripped 1 base from V and 4 bases from J, with 5 bases between. Germline CDR1 reads LNHNV; CDR2 reads YYDKDF (reference sequence). This CDR3 is built from 12 residues. The DNA for the CDR3 is TGTGCCACCAGCAGAGCAGGGTACGAGCAGTACTTC. Encoded protein: CATSRAGYEQYF.

The J gene is TRBJ2-7, the V gene TRBV28; D might be TRBD2 (6 bases). The CDR3 spans 14 residues. The germline V gene encodes CDR1 MDHEN and CDR2 SYDVKM. Between the trimmed V and J ends, which lost 4 bases and 2 bases, there was a span of 12 bases. In DNA form, the CDR3 reads TGTGCCAGCAGTTCCGGGACTGGGGCCTACGAGCAGTACTTC. Its protein is CASSSGTGAYEQYF.

The chain combines TRBV7-3 with TRBJ2-5; 8 nucleotides agree with TRBD1. This CDR3 is built from 16 residues. V lost 2 bases and J lost 5; bases outside the gene matches: 10. CDR1 and CDR2 from the germline V gene are SGHTA and FQGTGA. The CDR3 spells CASSLQAQGAGETQYF. The CDR3 bases are TGTGCCAGCAGCTTACAAGCCCAGGGGGCAGGGGAGACCCAGTACTTC.

The CDR3 DNA sequence: TGTGCCAGCAGCTTCCGGCGGGAGGGGGGAAAAAAGACTAACGAGCAGTACTTC. Translated, it gives CASSFRREGGKKTNEQYF. The chain employs TRBV7-9 and TRBJ2-7, with 9 positions matching TRBD2. The CDR3 has 18 residues. Germline lookup yields CDR1 SEHNR and CDR2 FQNEAQ (reference sequence). J lost 5 bases, V lost 3 bases, and 17 bases had no gene match.

V and J are TRBV11-3 and TRBJ2-7; D possibly corresponds to TRBD1 (6 bases). Trimming removed 5 bases at V and 0 bases at J, with 17 bases between. The CDR3 has 16 amino acids. Looked up from germline, CDR1 is SGHNT and CDR2 is YENEEA. The CDR3 nucleotides read TGTGCCAGCAGCACCGACAAGGGGGAGAGCTCCTACGAGCAGTACTTC. Protein product: CASSTDKGESSYEQYF.

Remarks on this clone: One end of the junction does not line up with germline, which may come from a read error. The chain links TRBV4-1 to TRBJ2-7; TRBD1 might be the D (5 bases). Per the germline V gene, CDR1 is MGHRA and CDR2 is YSYEKL. The CDR3 length is 14 residues. The CDR3 sequence is CASSANLGAYQQYF. Written as DNA, the CDR3 is TGCGCCAGCAGCGCGAACCTTGGGGCCTACCAGCAGTACTTC.

The chain couples TRBV2 to TRBJ1-2; D might be TRBD1 (6 bases). This CDR3 comprises 13 residues. Germline V CDR1 and CDR2: SNHLY, FYNNEI. V was shortened by 1 base and J by 7 bases, with 10 bases between the two germline ends. CDR3 loop: CASSEESGVGYTF. The CDR3 DNA reads as TGTGCCAGCAGTGAAGAGTCAGGGGTTGGCTACACCTTC.

The V and J genes are TRBV9 and TRBJ2-7, with 10 bases identical to TRBD2. V lost 4 bases to trimming and J lost 2 bases; unmatched junction nucleotides: 9. This CDR3 has 16 residues. Germline assignment: CDR1 SGDLS and CDR2 YYNGEE. CDR3 in amino acids: CASSPEVAGGAYEQYF. The CDR3 DNA is TGTGCCAGCAGCCCCGAAGTAGCGGGAGGTGCCTACGAGCAGTACTTC.

The V and J genes are TRBV7-3 and TRBJ2-7; D ambiguous. Trimming took 5 bases from V and 4 from J, leaving 18 bases between them. The CDR3 is 15 amino acids. Per germline, CDR1 SGHTA and CDR2 FQGTGA. Here the CDR3 reads CASSRDPLRHYEQYF. CDR3 nucleotides: TGTGCCAGCAGCCGCGATCCCCTGAGACATTACGAGCAGTACTTC.

The V call is TRBV28, the J call TRBJ2-5, with D possibly being TRBD2 (6 bases). This CDR3 region has 15 residues. The V gene's germline CDR1 is MDHEN and CDR2 SYDVKM. The V and J ends lost 3 bases and 1 base respectively, with 12 bases between them. The chain's CDR3 is CASSLPLGGQETQYF. The CDR3 coding sequence is TGTGCCAGCAGTTTGCCCTTGGGAGGCCAAGAGACCCAGTACTTC.

J is TRBJ2-1 and V is TRBV2; weak D call: TRBD2 (6 bases). This CDR3 is built from 12 residues. Per germline, CDR1 SNHLY and CDR2 FYNNEI. Between the trimmed V and J ends, which lost 4 bases and 7 bases, there was a span of 8 bases. The CDR3 sequence is CASSGGRNEQFF. CDR3 bases: TGTGCCAGCAGTGGGGGGAGGAATGAGCAGTTCTTC.